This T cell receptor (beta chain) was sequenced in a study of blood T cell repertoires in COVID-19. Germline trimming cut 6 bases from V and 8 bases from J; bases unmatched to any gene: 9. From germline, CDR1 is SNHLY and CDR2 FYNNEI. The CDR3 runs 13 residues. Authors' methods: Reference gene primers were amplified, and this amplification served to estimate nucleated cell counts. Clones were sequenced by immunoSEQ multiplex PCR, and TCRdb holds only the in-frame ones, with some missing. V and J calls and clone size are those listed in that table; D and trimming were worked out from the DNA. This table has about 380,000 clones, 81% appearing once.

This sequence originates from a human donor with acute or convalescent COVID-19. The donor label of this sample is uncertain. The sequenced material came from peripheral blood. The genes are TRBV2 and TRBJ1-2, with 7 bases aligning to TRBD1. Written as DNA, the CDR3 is TGTGCCAGCAGCGTGACAGGGTGGAACGGCTACACCTTC. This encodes CASSVTGWNGYTF.